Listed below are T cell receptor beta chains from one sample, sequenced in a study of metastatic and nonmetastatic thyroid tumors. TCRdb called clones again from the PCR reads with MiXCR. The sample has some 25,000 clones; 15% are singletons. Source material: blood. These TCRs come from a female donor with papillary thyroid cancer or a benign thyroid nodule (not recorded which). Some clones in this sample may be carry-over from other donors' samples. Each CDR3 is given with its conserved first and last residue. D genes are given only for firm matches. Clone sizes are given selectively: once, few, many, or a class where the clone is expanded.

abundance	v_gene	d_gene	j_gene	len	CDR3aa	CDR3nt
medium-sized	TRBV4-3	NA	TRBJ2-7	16	CASSEGHNIGSYEQYF	TGCGCCAGCAGCGAGGGACACAACATCGGGTCCTACGAGCAGTACTTC
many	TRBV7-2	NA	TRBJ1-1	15	CASSLGRGRYTEAFF	TGTGCCAGCAGCTTAGGGAGGGGACGGTACACTGAAGCTTTCTTT
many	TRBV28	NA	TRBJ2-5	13	CASRGPLQETQYF	TGTGCCAGCCGCGGACCCCTCCAAGAGACCCAGTACTTC
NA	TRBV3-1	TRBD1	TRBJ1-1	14	CASSQGTGDQGAFF	TGTGCCAGCAGCCAGGGGACAGGGGATCAGGGAGCTTTCTTT
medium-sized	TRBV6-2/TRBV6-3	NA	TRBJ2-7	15	CASSYPPDGSYEQYF	TGTGCCAGCAGTTATCCCCCCGACGGATCCTACGAGCAGTACTTC
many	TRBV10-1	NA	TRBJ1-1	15	CASSEGETTDTEAFF	TGCGCCAGCAGTGAGGGAGAGACAACAGACACTGAAGCTTTCTTT
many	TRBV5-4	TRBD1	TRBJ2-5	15	CASSLRGRGRETQYF	TGTGCCAGCAGCTTGCGTGGCAGGGGGCGAGAGACCCAGTACTTC
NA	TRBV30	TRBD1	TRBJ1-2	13	CAWSVTRGLGYTF	TGTGCCTGGAGTGTAACGAGGGGGCTTGGCTACACCTTC
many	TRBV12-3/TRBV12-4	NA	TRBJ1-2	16	CASSFGRLSEAYGYTF	TGTGCCAGCAGTTTTGGCCGGTTGAGTGAAGCCTATGGCTACACCTTC
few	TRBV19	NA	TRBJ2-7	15	CASSNSGSSGYEQYF	TGTGCCAGTAGTAACTCCGGATCGTCCGGGTACGAGCAGTACTTC
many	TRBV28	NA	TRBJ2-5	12	CASSLGQETQYF	TGTGCCAGCAGTTTGGGGCAAGAGACCCAGTACTTC
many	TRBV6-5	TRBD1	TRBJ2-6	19	CASRSLPGQGLIGANVLTF	TGTGCCAGCAGGTCCCTCCCGGGACAGGGTCTGATCGGGGCCAACGTCCTGACTTTC
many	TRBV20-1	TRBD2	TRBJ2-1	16	CSAPGLAGGLYNEQFF	TGCAGTGCCCCGGGACTAGCGGGAGGACTCTACAATGAGCAGTTCTTC
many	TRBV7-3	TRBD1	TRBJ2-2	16	CASSPSGTGDTGELFF	TGTGCCAGCAGCCCCTCCGGGACAGGGGACACCGGGGAGCTGTTTTTT
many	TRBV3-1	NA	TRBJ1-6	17	CASSQGQSISYNSPLHF	TGTGCCAGCAGCCAAGGACAGTCTATCTCCTATAATTCACCCCTCCACTTT
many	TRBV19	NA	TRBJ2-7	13	CASSMTRGYEQYF	TGTGCCAGTAGTATGACCAGAGGCTACGAGCAGTACTTC
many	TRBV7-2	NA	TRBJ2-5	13	CASSSLVEETQYF	TGTGCCAGCAGCTCCTTAGTAGAAGAGACCCAGTACTTC
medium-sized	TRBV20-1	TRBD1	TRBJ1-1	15	CSATNLDRGNTEAFF	TGCAGTGCTACAAACTTAGACAGGGGGAACACTGAAGCTTTCTTT
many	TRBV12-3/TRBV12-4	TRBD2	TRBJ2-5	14	CASSDGLDQETQYF	TGTGCCAGCAGTGATGGACTAGATCAAGAGACCCAGTACTTC
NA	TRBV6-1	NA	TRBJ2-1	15	CASSPDRSSYNQQFF	TGTGCCAGCAGCCCAGACAGGAGCTCCTACAATCAGCAGTTCTTC
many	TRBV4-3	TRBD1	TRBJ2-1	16	CASSQGGQGGYNEQFF	TGCGCCAGCAGCCAGGGGGGACAGGGAGGCTACAATGAGCAGTTCTTC
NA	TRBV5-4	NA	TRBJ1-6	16	CASSFGGHSNNSPLHF	TGTGCCAGCAGCTTTGGGGGACACTCAAATAATTCACCCCTCCACTTT
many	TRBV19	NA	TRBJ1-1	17	CASRVWGTVDRNTEAFF	TGTGCCAGTAGAGTATGGGGGACTGTAGACCGAAACACTGAAGCTTTCTTT